This T cell receptor beta chain was profiled in a study of OX40 agonist ivuxolimab in advanced cancers. Turning to the study itself: Patients were roughly 83% male with ages roughly 23 to 85, mean approximately 62.

Blood was sampled at baseline, cycle 4 day 1, and cycle 7 day 1. TCRdb keeps only in-frame clones here, not all; method: immunoSEQ multiplex PCR. The repertoire holds roughly 60,000 clones, with about 90% as singletons. Germline V gene sequence: CDR1 SNHLY, CDR2 FYNNEI. The CDR3 contains 12 residues. Trimming removed 6 bases from V and 7 bases from J; junction bases left unmatched: 2. As for this clone: Its antigen remains unidentified.

Findings of the study overall: Partial responders receiving 0.1-3.0 mg/kg showed among the lowest clonal expansion. On average, CD8+ T cells had more expanded clones than CD4+.

V is TRBV2 and J is TRBJ2-1; 8 nucleotides line up with TRBD2. The receptor's source is an adult with an advanced solid tumor such as melanoma, head and neck, liver or kidney cancer. Sequenced here: CD4+ or CD8+ T cells sorted from blood, sampled in a trial of the OX40 agonist ivuxolimab. CDR3 DNA: TGTGCCAGCAGCGGGACTAGTAATGAGCAGTTCTTC. Translation gives CASSGTSNEQFF.